This T cell receptor beta chain was sequenced in a study of blood T cell repertoires in COVID-19 (dated by TCRdb to 2020 to 2021). About the investigation overall: Samples from collaborators originated in the United States, Italy and Spain and spanned both the acute and convalescent phases of COVID-19. The prospective study material was composed of cDNA or gDNA derived from T cells, B-cell-depleted T cells, or PBMCs. The dataset comprised deeply sampled blood TCRbeta repertoires from subjects exposed to, actively infected with, or recovered from COVID-19. The repertoires were released in a freely available public database meant as a resource for research on the immune response to SARS-CoV-2. Samples were obtained from the ongoing ImmuneRACE study (first 160 participants) and from 950 to 1,500 subjects provided by 6 global collaborators. Nearly every sample came with metadata listing a de-identified subject ID, COVID-19 status, age in years and sex. HLA class I and class II types, where available, came from metadata supplied by the sample provider rather than from assay-based typing.

TCRbeta CDR3 regions were amplified from genomic DNA by means of the immunoSEQ Assay, a bias-controlled multiplex PCR. The original pipeline was this. The number of nucleated cells in each sample was estimated from the amplification of reference gene primers within the assay. Sequence reads were collapsed and filtered to measure the absolute abundance of every unique TCRbeta CDR3 rearrangement. For each sample, productive Simpson clonality was calculated as the square root of Simpson's diversity index across productive rearrangements. The table comes from immuneACCESS by way of TCRdb, which keeps in-frame sequences with V and J called. Part of the clones is missing from these tables; in studies checked, under half for an unresolved V gene and the rest for unknown reasons. V and J calls and clone size are as listed in that table; D and trimming were resolved from the DNA. This sample gives 200,000 or so clones in total; 80% to 90% of them show up just once. The ten largest clones represent about 20% of the sample.

On the study overall, not on this receptor specifically: How much clinical and demographic metadata was included differed by source and by participant, and the metadata was provided uncurated.

The collaborating institutions used their own protocols to collect whole blood in K2EDTA tubes. For TCRbeta analysis, collaborator samples were shipped as frozen whole blood, as isolated PBMCs, or as DNA extracted from either sample type. This clone has a handful of counts. What this receptor recognizes is not known. Base qualities are missing; no much larger clone stands one base away. The CDR3 numbers 11 residues from cysteine through phenylalanine. Of the read, only the CDR3 DNA is kept; its 33 bases are in frame from base 1. Sequences ENHRY (CDR1) and SYGVKD (CDR2) are obtained from the germline V gene. V lost 4 bases and J lost 6 bases; the stretch between them is 5 bases long.

The TCR comes from a human donor in a cohort sampled during active COVID-19. The chain couples TRBV10-3 to TRBJ2-3; a confident D gene designation cannot be given. The sequencing input was peripheral blood. The nucleotide sequence is TGTGCCATCAGTGTATCGGATACGCAGTATTTT. Its amino acids are CAISVSDTQYF.